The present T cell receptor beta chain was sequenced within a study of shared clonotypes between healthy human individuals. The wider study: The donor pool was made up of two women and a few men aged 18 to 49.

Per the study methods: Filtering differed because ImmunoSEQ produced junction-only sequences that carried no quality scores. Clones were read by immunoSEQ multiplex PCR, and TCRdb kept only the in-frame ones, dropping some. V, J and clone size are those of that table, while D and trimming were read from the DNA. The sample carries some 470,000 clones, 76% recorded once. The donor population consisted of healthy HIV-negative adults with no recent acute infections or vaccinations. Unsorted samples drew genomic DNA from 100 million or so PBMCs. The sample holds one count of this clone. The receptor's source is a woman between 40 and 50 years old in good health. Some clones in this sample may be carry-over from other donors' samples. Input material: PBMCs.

CDR3 loop: CAWSGAGVAAGELFF. The CDR3 DNA reads as TGTGCCTGGAGTGGGGCGGGAGTAGCGGCCGGGGAGCTGTTTTTT. This chain uses TRBV30 with TRBJ2-2; TRBD2 aligns across 7 bases. Losses at the gene ends were 1 base for V and 6 bases for J; bases not matched to a gene: 8. The CDR3 runs 15 residues. The germline gives CDR1 GTSNPN, CDR2 SVGIG (reference sequence).